This paragraph covers one TCR beta chain sequence. Its antigen is not known. The data belong to a study of spatial heterogeneity in lung cancer. As for the study in general: Taken at a median of around 2 years after resection, follow-up PBMC samples underwent sequencing when available. As counted in raw reads, each unique TCR and UMI combination appeared more than ten times on average. Study observations and caveats: Follow-up blood showed ubiquitous expanded tumor TCRs less than blood at resection did.

In TCRdb, the 5' RACE reads were re-called with MiXCR into one record per CDR3 protein. Seen here are about 45,000 distinct CDR3 sequences, 22% observed once, and the top ten hold about 7.7%. Indicated time point: blood at routine non-recurrence follow-up after resection. This CDR3 region has 14 residues. V lost 1 base and J lost 10, with 16 bases in between. The V call is TRBV12-3 or TRBV12-4, the J call TRBJ1-1; D ambiguous. This receptor was identified in a female donor with early-stage non-small cell lung cancer. The sequences come from PBMCs, collected at follow-up. The CDR3: CASSLEGPRGRAFF. CDR3 DNA sequence: TGTGCCAGCAGTTTAGAAGGGCCGAGAGGTAGAGCTTTCTTT.